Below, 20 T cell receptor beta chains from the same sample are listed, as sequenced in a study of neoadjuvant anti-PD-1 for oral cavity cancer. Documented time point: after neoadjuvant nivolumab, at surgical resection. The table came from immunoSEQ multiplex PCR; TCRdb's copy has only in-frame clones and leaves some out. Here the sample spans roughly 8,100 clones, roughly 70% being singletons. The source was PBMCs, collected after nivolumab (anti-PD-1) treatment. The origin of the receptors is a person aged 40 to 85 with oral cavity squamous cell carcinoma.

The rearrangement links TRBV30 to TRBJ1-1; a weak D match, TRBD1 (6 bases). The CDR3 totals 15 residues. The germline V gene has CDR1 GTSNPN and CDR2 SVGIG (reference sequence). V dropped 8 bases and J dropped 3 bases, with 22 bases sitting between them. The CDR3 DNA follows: TGTGCCCGGGAGGCGCCGGGGGCGACGGACACTGAAGCTTTCTTT. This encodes CAREAPGATDTEAFF.

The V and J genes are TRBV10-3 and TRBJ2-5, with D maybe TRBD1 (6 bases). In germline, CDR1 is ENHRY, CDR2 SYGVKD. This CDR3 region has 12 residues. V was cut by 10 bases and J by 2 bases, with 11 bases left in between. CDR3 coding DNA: TGTGCCACGGAGGACAGTCAAGAGACCCAGTACTTC. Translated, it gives CATEDSQETQYF.

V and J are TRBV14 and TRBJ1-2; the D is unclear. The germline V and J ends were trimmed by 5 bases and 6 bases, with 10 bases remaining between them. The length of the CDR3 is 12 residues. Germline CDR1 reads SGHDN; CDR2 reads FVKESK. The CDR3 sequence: CASSKTRNGYTF. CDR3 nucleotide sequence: TGTGCCAGCAGCAAGACCAGGAATGGCTACACCTTC. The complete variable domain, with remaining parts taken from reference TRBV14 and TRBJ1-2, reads EAGVTQFPSHSVIEKGQTVTLRCDPISGHDNLYWYRRVMGKEIKFLLHFVKESKQDESGMPNNRFLAERTGGTYSTLKVQPAELEDSGVYFCASSKTRNGYTFGSGTRLTVV.

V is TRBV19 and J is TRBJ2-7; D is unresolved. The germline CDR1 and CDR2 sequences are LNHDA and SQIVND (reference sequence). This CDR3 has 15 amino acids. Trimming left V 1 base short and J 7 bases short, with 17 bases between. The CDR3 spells CASSIGVMGTAEQYF. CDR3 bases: TGTGCCAGTAGTATAGGAGTTATGGGCACAGCGGAGCAGTACTTC.

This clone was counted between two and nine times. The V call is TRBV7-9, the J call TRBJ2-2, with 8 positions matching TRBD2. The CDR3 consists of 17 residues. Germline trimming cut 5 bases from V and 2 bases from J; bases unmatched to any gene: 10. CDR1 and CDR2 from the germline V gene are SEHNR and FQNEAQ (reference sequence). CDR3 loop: CASSKRDRTSNTGELFF. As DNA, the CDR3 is TGTGCCAGCAGCAAGCGAGATCGGACTAGCAACACCGGGGAGCTGTTTTTT. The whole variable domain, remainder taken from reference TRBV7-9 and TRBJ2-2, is DTGVSQNPRHKITKRGQNVTFRCDPISEHNRLYWYRQTLGQGPEFLTYFQNEAQLEKSRLLSDRFSAERPKGSFSTLEIQRTEQGDSAMYLCASSKRDRTSNTGELFFGEGSRLTVL.

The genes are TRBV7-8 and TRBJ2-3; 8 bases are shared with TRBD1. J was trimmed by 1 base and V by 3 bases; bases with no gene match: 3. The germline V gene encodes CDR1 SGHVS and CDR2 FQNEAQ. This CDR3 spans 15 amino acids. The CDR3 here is CASSFRGPGTDTQYF. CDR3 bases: TGTGCCAGCAGCTTCAGGGGGCCTGGCACAGATACGCAGTATTTT. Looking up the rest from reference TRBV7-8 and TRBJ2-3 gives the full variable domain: GAGVSQSPRYKVAKRGQDVALRCDPISGHVSLFWYQQALGQGPEFLTYFQNEAQLDKSGLPSDRFFAERPEGSVSTLKIQRTQQEDSAVYLCASSFRGPGTDTQYFGPGTRLTVL.

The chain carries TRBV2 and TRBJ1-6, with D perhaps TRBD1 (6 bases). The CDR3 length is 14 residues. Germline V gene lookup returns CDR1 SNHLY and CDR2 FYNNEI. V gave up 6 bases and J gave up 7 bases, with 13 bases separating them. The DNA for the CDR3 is TGTGCCAGCAGAGTACAGGGTGGGAATTCACCCCTCCACTTT. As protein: CASRVQGGNSPLHF.

CDR3 loop: CASSQTGDSFYTEAFF. The CDR3 coding sequence is TGCGCCAGCAGCCAAACAGGGGACAGCTTTTACACTGAAGCTTTCTTT. The chain combines TRBV4-1 with TRBJ1-1; 7 nucleotides agree with TRBD1. Germline loops: CDR1 MGHRA, CDR2 YSYEKL. Trimming at V came to 2 bases and at J to 3 bases, leaving 9 bases not matched to a gene. This CDR3 has 16 amino acids.

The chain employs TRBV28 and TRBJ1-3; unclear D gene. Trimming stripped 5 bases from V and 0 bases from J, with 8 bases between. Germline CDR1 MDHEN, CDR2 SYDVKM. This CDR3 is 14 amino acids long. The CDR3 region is CASSTRSSGNTIYF. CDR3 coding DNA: TGTGCCAGCAGTACTAGGAGCTCTGGAAACACCATATATTTT.

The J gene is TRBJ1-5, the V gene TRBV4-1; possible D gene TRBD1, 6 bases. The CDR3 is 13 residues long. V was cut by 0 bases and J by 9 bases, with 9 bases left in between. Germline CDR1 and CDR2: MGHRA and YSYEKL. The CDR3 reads CASSQDRGAPQHF. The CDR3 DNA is TGCGCCAGCAGCCAAGATAGGGGGGCGCCCCAGCATTTT.

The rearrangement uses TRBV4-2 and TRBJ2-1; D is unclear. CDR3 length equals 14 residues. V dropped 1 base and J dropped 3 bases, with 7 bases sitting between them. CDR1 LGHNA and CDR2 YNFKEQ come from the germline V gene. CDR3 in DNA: TGTGCCAGCAGCCAAGGAGCAGTCTACAATGAGCAGTTCTTC. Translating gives CASSQGAVYNEQFF.

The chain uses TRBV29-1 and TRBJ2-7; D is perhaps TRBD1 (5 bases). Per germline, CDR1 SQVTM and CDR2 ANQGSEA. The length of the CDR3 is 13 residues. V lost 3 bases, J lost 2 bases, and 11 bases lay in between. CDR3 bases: TGCAGCGTTGAGAGACCGGACACCTACGAGCAGTACTTC. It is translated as CSVERPDTYEQYF.

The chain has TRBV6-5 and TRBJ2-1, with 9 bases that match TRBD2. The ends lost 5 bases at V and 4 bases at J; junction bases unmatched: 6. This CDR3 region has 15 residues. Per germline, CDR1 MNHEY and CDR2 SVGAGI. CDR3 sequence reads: CASSTSGGPYNEQFF. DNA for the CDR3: TGTGCCAGCAGTACAAGCGGGGGGCCATACAATGAGCAGTTCTTC.

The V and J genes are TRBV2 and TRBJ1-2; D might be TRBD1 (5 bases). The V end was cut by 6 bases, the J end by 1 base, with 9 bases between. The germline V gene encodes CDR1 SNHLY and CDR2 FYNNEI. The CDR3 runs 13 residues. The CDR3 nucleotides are TGTGCCAGCAGCTCCGACAGTAACTATGGCTACACCTTC. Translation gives CASSSDSNYGYTF.

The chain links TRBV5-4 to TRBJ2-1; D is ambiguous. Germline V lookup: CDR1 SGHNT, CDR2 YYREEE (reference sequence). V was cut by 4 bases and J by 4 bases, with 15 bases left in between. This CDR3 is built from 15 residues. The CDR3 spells CASSDLGIPYNEQFF. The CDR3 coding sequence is TGTGCCAGCAGCGATCTTGGGATACCTTACAATGAGCAGTTCTTC.

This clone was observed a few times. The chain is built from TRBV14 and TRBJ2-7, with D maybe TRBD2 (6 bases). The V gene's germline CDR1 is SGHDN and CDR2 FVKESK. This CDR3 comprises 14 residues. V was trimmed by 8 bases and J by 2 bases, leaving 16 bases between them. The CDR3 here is CASARGPSAYEQYF. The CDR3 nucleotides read TGTGCCAGCGCGCGGGGTCCATCCGCCTACGAGCAGTACTTC.

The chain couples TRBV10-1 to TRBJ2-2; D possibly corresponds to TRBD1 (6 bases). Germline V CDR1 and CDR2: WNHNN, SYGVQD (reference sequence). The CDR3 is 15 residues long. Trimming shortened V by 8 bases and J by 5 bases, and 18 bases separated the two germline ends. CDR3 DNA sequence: TGCGCCAGCTCGCCCAGGGGCCGAGGGACCGGGGAGCTGTTTTTT. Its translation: CASSPRGRGTGELFF.

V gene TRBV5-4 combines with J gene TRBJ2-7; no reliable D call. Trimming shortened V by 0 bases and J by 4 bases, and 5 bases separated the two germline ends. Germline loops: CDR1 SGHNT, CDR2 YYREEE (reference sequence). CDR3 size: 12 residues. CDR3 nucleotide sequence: TGTGCCAGCAGCTTGGATGGATACGAGCAGTACTTC. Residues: CASSLDGYEQYF.

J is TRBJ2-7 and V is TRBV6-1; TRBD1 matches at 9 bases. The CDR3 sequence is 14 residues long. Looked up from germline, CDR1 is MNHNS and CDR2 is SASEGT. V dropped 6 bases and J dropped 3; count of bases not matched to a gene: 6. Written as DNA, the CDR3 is TGTGCCAGCAGCGCGGGACAGGGTGACTACGAGCAGTACTTC. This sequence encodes CASSAGQGDYEQYF.

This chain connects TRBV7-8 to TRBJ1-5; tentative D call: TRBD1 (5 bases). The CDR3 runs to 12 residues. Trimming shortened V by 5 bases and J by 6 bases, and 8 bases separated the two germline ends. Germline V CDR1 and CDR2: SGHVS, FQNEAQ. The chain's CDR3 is CASSQGPQPQHF. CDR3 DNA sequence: TGTGCCAGCAGCCAGGGTCCTCAGCCCCAGCATTTT.